This TCR beta chain emerged from a study of T cells after yellow fever vaccination. Study-wide background: Fractions with few cells were prepared using SMART-Seq v4 Ultra Low Input. Study findings and constraints: Subsequent to the booster, the majority of primary-vaccination clones reappeared (around 96% CD4, 80% to 90% CD8). Overlap between CD4 and CD8 compartments was detected for a small share of clonotypes. A weaker but faster secondary response was observed, peaking on day 5 versus 15.

Comment on this clonotype: The antigen remains unidentified.

Germline V CDR1 and CDR2: SGHRS, YFSETQ. This CDR3 is built from 12 residues. V shed 4 bases and J shed 9 bases, with 11 bases lying between them. A single record per CDR3 protein comes from TCRdb applying MiXCR to the 5' RACE reads. This table holds 500,000 to 700,000 distinct CDR3 sequences, under 25% found once. Sequenced material: PBMCs, taken 15 days after the yellow fever booster vaccination. The source is a man between 25 and 39 years old who received the YFV17D yellow fever vaccine. This sequence joins TRBV5-1 and TRBJ2-1, with unresolved D. CDR3 bases: TGCGCCAGCAGCCATAGTTCGCGTGAGCAGTTCTTC. Translating gives CASSHSSREQFF.